Given below is one T cell receptor beta chain in context. Its target is unknown. Clones were sequenced by immunoSEQ multiplex PCR, and TCRdb holds only the in-frame ones, with some missing. Here the sample spans 75,000 to 100,000 clones, roughly 80% being singletons. This specimen belongs to a study of OX40 agonist ivuxolimab in advanced cancers. Study-level background: Patient treatment consisted of intravenous ivuxolimab administration every 2 weeks at 0.01 to 10 mg/kg. Whole-study findings and limits: There was clonal expansion of CD4+ and CD8+ blood T cells by week 6 at 0.1 to 3.0 mg/kg. Antigens targeted by the expanded peripheral T cells were not determined.

The V gene lost 1 base and the J gene lost 0 bases, with 10 bases spanning the gap. The CDR3 has 15 residues. Per germline, CDR1 SGHTA and CDR2 FQGNSA. The chain recombines TRBV7-2 with TRBJ2-7, with D maybe TRBD2 (6 bases). Sequencing was performed on CD4+ or CD8+ T cells sorted from blood, taken in a trial of the OX40 agonist ivuxolimab. The TCR sequence derives from an adult with an advanced solid tumor such as melanoma, head and neck, liver or kidney cancer. The CDR3 protein is CASSLGRESSYEQYF. Written as DNA, the CDR3 is TGTGCCAGCAGCTTAGGACGGGAGAGCTCCTACGAGCAGTACTTC.